This T cell receptor (beta chain) was observed in a study of T cell responses to AZD1222 COVID-19 vaccine. Clones were read by immunoSEQ multiplex PCR, and TCRdb kept only the in-frame ones, dropping some. Of 150,000 to 190,000 clones listed, about 85% were seen once; the top ten hold more than 6.5%. The V gene's germline CDR1 is MNHEY and CDR2 SVGAGI. CDR3 length equals 13 residues. V was clipped by 6 bases and J by 7 bases; unmatched bases: 5. This specimen consisted of peripheral blood, obtained after recovery from COVID-19. The clonotype originates from an adult who had recovered from COVID-19. The J gene is TRBJ1-2, the V gene TRBV6-5; TRBD1 aligns across 10 bases. CDR3 amino acids: CASSPDRGAGYTF. As DNA, the CDR3 is TGTGCCAGCAGCCCGGACAGGGGGGCTGGCTACACCTTC.